The 19 T cell receptor beta chains listed next were all sequenced from one sample in a study of low-dose radiotherapy and immunotherapy resistance in tumors. Alpha- and beta-chain coverage of first-strand cDNA came from TRAV- and TRBV-specific primers. Amplification of TCRs used a constant-region primer and V-primer adapter for 15 to 25 PCR cycles. TCRdb called the reads again in MiXCR, with one record for every CDR3 protein. The sample holds roughly 56,000 distinct CDR3 sequences, approximately 22% seen once. Time point here: after trial treatment. The treatment denotes: LDRT plus nivolumab, ipilimumab, low-dose cyclophosphamide and aspirin (RACIN trial). The source material was PBMCs, sampled after low-dose radiotherapy plus immunotherapy. The source is a male donor with prostate cancer.

This clonotype was seen at least ten times. V is TRBV13 and J is TRBJ1-1; perhaps TRBD1 as D (6 bases). CDR3 size: 16 residues. Germline loops: CDR1 PRHDT, CDR2 FYEKMQ (reference sequence). Trimming shortened V by 5 bases and J by 1 base, and 17 bases separated the two germline ends. The CDR3 spells CASSTPSGGRNTEAFF. CDR3 nucleotides: TGTGCCAGCAGCACCCCATCGGGGGGGCGGAACACTGAAGCTTTCTTT. Full variable domain (rest looked up from reference TRBV13 and TRBJ1-1): AAGVIQSPRHLIKEKRETATLKCYPIPRHDTVYWYQQGPGQDPQFLISFYEKMQSDKGSIPDRFSAQQFSDYHSELNMSSLELGDSALYFCASSTPSGGRNTEAFFGQGTRLTVV.

This clonotype was seen repeatedly, ten times or more. The chain couples TRBV6-6 to TRBJ2-5; no clear D gene. The CDR3 is 13 residues long. Trimming removed 5 bases at V and 3 bases at J, with 10 bases between. CDR1 is MNHNY, CDR2 SVGAGI, per germline (reference sequence). CDR3 sequence (DNA): TGTGCCAGCAGTCGACACCCTAAAGAGACCCAGTACTTC. Amino acids: CASSRHPKETQYF.

This clonotype has at least ten counts. CDR3 sequence: CASSWGLAGEPGTDTQYF. Written as DNA, the CDR3 is TGTGCCAGCAGCTGGGGACTAGCGGGGGAACCGGGCACAGATACGCAGTATTTT. V is TRBV7-2 and J is TRBJ2-3; TRBD2 matches 14 bases. Germline V gene lookup returns CDR1 SGHTA and CDR2 FQGNSA. V gave up 4 bases and J gave up 1 base; unmatched junction bases: 7. CDR3 length: 18 residues. Drawing the rest from reference TRBV7-2 and TRBJ2-3, the complete variable domain is GAGVSQSPSNKVTEKGKDVELRCDPISGHTALYWYRQSLGQGLEFLIYFQGNSAPDKSGLPSDRFSAERTGGSVSTLTIQRTQQEDSAVYLCASSWGLAGEPGTDTQYFGPGTRLTVL.

This clonotype occurred a few times. V usage is TRBV6-6 and J usage is TRBJ2-7; 9 bases map to TRBD1. Per the germline V gene, CDR1 is MNHNY and CDR2 is SVGAGI (reference sequence). The CDR3 runs to 14 residues. J was trimmed by 0 bases and V by 5 bases; bases with no gene match: 2. The CDR3 nucleotides read TGTGCCAGCAGTGGGGACAGGGACTCCTACGAGCAGTACTTC. Encoded protein: CASSGDRDSYEQYF.

In its sample, this clonotype was seen many times. The rearrangement joins TRBV4-1 to TRBJ2-1, with 14 positions matching TRBD2. Germline CDR1 is MGHRA and CDR2 is YSYEKL. J lost 9 bases, V lost 1 base, and 8 bases had no gene match. The CDR3 is made up of 17 amino acids. CDR3 loop: CASSQGFGTSGSGEQFF. In nucleotides, the CDR3 is TGCGCCAGCAGCCAAGGGTTCGGGACTAGCGGGAGTGGTGAGCAGTTCTTC.

This clonotype was observed at least ten times. This rearrangement joins TRBV7-6 to TRBJ2-3, with 7 nucleotides matching TRBD2. Trimming removed 5 bases from V and 10 bases from J; junction bases left unmatched: 24. Germline CDR1 reads SGHVS; CDR2 reads FNYEAQ. The CDR3 totals 18 residues. CDR3 DNA: TGTGCCAGCAGCATCGAGACTCATTCGTCCTCGCCGGGGGGTGCGCAGTATTTT. Translated: CASSIETHSSSPGGAQYF. Using reference TRBV7-6 and TRBJ2-3 for the parts outside the CDR3, the full variable domain is GAGVSQSPRYKVTKRGQDVALRCDPISGHVSLYWYRQALGQGPEFLTYFNYEAQQDKSGLPNDRFSAERPEGSISTLTIQRTEQRDSAMYRCASSIETHSSSPGGAQYFGPGTRLTVL.

The chain is built from TRBV20-1 and TRBJ2-1; 7 nucleotides line up with TRBD2. The CDR3 runs to 14 residues. Germline CDR1 and CDR2: DFQATT and SNEGSKA (reference sequence). Trimming took 5 bases from V and 4 from J; bases not matched to a gene: 8. The CDR3 is CSASNSGVYNEQFF. The CDR3 DNA reads as TGCAGTGCTTCTAACAGCGGGGTATACAATGAGCAGTTCTTC.

In regard to this clonotype: A far larger clone lies a single base away; this is likely a read error. The chain links TRBV3-1 to TRBJ2-1; no clear D gene. From germline, CDR1 is LGHDT and CDR2 YNNKEL (reference sequence). Trimming pared 3 bases from V and 9 bases from J, leaving 3 bases between. The CDR3 runs to 10 residues. The CDR3 is CASSHSEQFF. The DNA of the CDR3 is TGTGCCAGCAGCCACAGTGAGCAGTTCTTC.

The J gene is TRBJ2-7, the V gene TRBV25-1; TRBD1 aligns across 8 bases. Germline V gene sequence: CDR1 MGHDK, CDR2 SYGVNS. V shed 3 bases and J 5 bases; nucleotides not matched to a gene: 6. The CDR3 length is 14 residues. The CDR3 bases are TGTGCCAGCAGTGACTGGACAGGGTATAACGAGCAGTACTTC. This codes for CASSDWTGYNEQYF.

This clonotype was observed at least ten times. The V gene is TRBV7-6, the J gene TRBJ2-7; D is undetermined. V lost 2 bases, J lost 0 bases, and 8 bases lay in between. This CDR3 contains 14 residues. Germline-derived CDR1 and CDR2 are SGHVS and FNYEAQ. Here the CDR3 DNA reads TGTGCCAGCAGCTTATCAGCTGGCTCCTACGAGCAGTACTTC. Its protein is CASSLSAGSYEQYF.

A word on this clonotype: A far larger clone is a single base away, which makes a read error likely. V and J are TRBV2 and TRBJ2-3; D gene unclear. With 5 bases removed from V and 4 bases from J, the gap between germline ends came to 4 bases. This CDR3 spans 11 amino acids. Germline-derived CDR1 and CDR2 are SNHLY and FYNNEI. The CDR3 DNA is TGTGCCAGCAGTACAGCAGATACGCAGTATTTT. It codes for CASSTADTQYF.

This clonotype was recorded many times. The chain couples TRBV28 to TRBJ2-3; D possibly corresponds to TRBD2 (6 bases). V shed 10 bases and J shed 0 bases, with 11 bases lying between them. The CDR3 totals 13 residues. The germline gives CDR1 MDHEN, CDR2 SYDVKM. The CDR3 reads CAIRDSSTDTQYF. Here the CDR3 DNA reads TGTGCCATCCGGGACTCAAGCACAGATACGCAGTATTTT.

In this sample, this clonotype turned up many times. The chain couples TRBV20-1 to TRBJ2-7; 11 bases match TRBD2. V shed 6 bases, J shed 5 bases, and the junction held 9 bases outside the gene matches. Germline V gene data show CDR1 as DFQATT and CDR2 as SNEGSKA (reference sequence). The CDR3 consists of 14 residues. CDR3 in amino acids: CSAAPSGRYHEQYF. In DNA form, the CDR3 reads TGCAGTGCAGCCCCTAGCGGGAGGTACCACGAGCAGTACTTC.

This clonotype has just a few counts. The chain recombines TRBV9 with TRBJ2-1; no clear D. Looked up from germline, CDR1 is SGDLS and CDR2 is YYNGEE. V was trimmed by 4 bases and J by 0 bases, leaving 11 bases between them. CDR3 length: 15 residues. CDR3 nucleotides: TGTGCCAGCAGCATTCGTCTCAGCTCCTACAATGAGCAGTTCTTC. Protein: CASSIRLSSYNEQFF.

This clonotype has ten or more counts. The chain carries TRBV27 and TRBJ2-7; TRBD2 agrees at 9 bases. This CDR3 is 15 amino acids long. The V and J ends lost 7 bases and 2 bases, in that order; junction bases with no gene match: 9. Germline loops: CDR1 MNHEY, CDR2 SMNVEV (reference sequence). The chain's CDR3 is CASKITASGAYEQYF. CDR3 in DNA: TGTGCCAGCAAGATCACGGCTAGCGGGGCCTACGAGCAGTACTTC.

This clonotype was counted at least ten times. The rearrangement uses TRBV20-1 and TRBJ2-4; 14 positions agree with TRBD2. CDR1 is DFQATT, CDR2 SNEGSKA, per germline (reference sequence). Germline trimming cut 6 bases from V and 0 bases from J; bases unmatched to any gene: 7. The CDR3 runs to 17 residues. CDR3 sequence: CSARLAGGRVAKNIQYF. As DNA, the CDR3 is TGCAGTGCAAGACTAGCGGGAGGGAGGGTAGCCAAAAACATTCAGTACTTC.

This clonotype came up once. The chain combines TRBV6-2 or TRBV6-3 with TRBJ2-5; TRBD1 aligns across 7 bases. CDR3 length: 16 amino acids. J was trimmed by 1 base and V by 11 bases; bases with no gene match: 16. CDR1 is MNHEY and CDR2 is SVGEGT in the germline V gene. This CDR3 reads CAGSSRKGTVQETQYF. CDR3 DNA sequence: TGTGCCGGATCCAGCCGGAAGGGGACAGTCCAAGAGACCCAGTACTTC.

This clonotype was seen more than once but under ten times. The chain couples TRBV7-3 to TRBJ1-2, with TRBD1 identical over 7 bases. The length of the CDR3 is 15 residues. Looked up from germline, CDR1 is SGHTA and CDR2 is FQGTGA. V was clipped by 5 bases and J by 7 bases; unmatched bases: 13. CDR3 residues: CASSPTSRGAGGYTF. The DNA of the CDR3 is TGTGCCAGCAGCCCCACCTCCAGGGGGGCGGGTGGCTACACCTTC.

V is TRBV4-2 and J is TRBJ1-4; D is perhaps TRBD1 (6 bases). The V end lost 0 bases, the J end lost 8 bases, and 19 bases lay between the germline ends. The CDR3 has 17 residues. Germline CDR1 is LGHNA and CDR2 is YNFKEQ. The CDR3 region is CASSQETSGGAYEKLFF. In nucleotides, the CDR3 is TGTGCCAGCAGCCAAGAGACTAGCGGGGGGGCCTACGAAAAACTGTTTTTT.